The T cell receptor (beta chain) described here comes from a study of CD8 T cells in Susac syndrome (dated by TCRdb to about 2019). Broadly, across the study: Repertoire sequencing was used to test whether CD8+ T cell activation and differentiation in Susac syndrome was antigen driven. Paper-wide results and their limitations: The number of individuals in the TCR sequencing and HLA analysis was acknowledged as relatively small.

Peripheral blood CD8+ and CD4+ T cells from healthy donors, Susac syndrome patients and multiple sclerosis patients were profiled using high-throughput TCR beta sequencing. The healthy donors served as controls matched for age and sex. Bulk CD8+ and CD4+ T cells were purified by magnetic negative isolation, whereas CD8+ TEMRA cells were enriched by FACS. Blood was collected in EDTA tubes and processed within 24 hours, with PBMCs isolated through density gradient centrifugation. PBMCs destined for TCR sequencing were cryopreserved in liquid nitrogen and later thawed in a 37 °C water bath. Purity of sorted or isolated CD4+, CD8+ and CD8+ TEMRA cells was at least 90%. Reading the germline V gene (reference sequence) gives CDR1 DFQATT and CDR2 SNEGSKA. The CDR3 runs 13 residues from the cysteine to the phenylalanine. Only the CDR3 DNA is retained, 39 bases long and in frame from the first base. Ends trimmed: V by 7 bases, J by 4 bases; bases unmatched to a gene: 4.

RNA was extracted using the RNeasy kit, and about 0.45 to 1 ug of the RNA was reverse transcribed with random hexamers. TCR beta CDR3 regions were amplified with the immunoSEQ multiplex PCR assay covering 54 Vbeta and 13 Jbeta segments. PCR amplification bias was corrected using a synthetic template baseline for primer optimization and computational correction. The authors' pipeline ran thus. Only productive sequences were kept, with reads annotated to V, D and J genes according to IMGT and analyzed in immunoSEQ Analyzer. Clonality was computed as one minus Shannon entropy normalized by log2 of the number of productive unique sequences. Public and private clones were assessed among the 100 most prevalent clones of each patient and control. Clones were defined as Susac-specific if absent from the healthy and MS cohorts, from 1052 published viral clones and from other ImmuneACCESS disease sequences. TCRdb redid the processing of the public reads, applying fastp at Q25 and MiXCR, and retained in-frame beta chains. Each CDR3 protein gets just one entry, which takes the most common genes and DNA from the rows behind it. The V and J calls were determined by TCRdb, not by the authors. The sample records 180,000 or so distinct CDR3 sequences, 85% to 95% of which are singletons. Jointly, the top ten make up approximately 0.1% of the sample.

Points on this clonotype: Its recognized antigen is unknown. No base quality information exists; no much larger clone differs at one position.

The TCR originated in a human donor in good health. The specimen sequenced was CD4+ T cells from PBMCs. This chain joins TRBV20-1 to TRBJ2-3; TRBD1 fits 11 bases in the junction. CDR3 sequence: CSGGQGAADTQYF. The bases read TGCAGTGGTGGACAGGGGGCCGCAGATACGCAGTATTTT.